The 21 T cell receptor beta chains given below trace back to one sample, sequenced in a study of beta chain features in type 1 diabetes. Expressed TCRB transcripts got sequenced, as all isolated RNA was reverse transcribed. TCRdb's table, derived via immunoSEQ multiplex PCR, lists solely in-frame clones and lacks some. The top ten hold 0.022% of the sample, which has 640,000 or so clones, around 15% seen once. The study, taken as a whole, reports: Shortening of TCRB CDR3s, moderate but significant, appeared in all four CD4+ subsets of Type 1 diabetes patients.

For these receptors, no antigen is known. Sample: naive CD4+ T cells from blood. These receptors came from a man between 18 and 29 years old with type 1 diabetes.

The chain recombines TRBV4-1 with TRBJ2-1; 7 nucleotides align to TRBD2. This CDR3 spans 15 amino acids. From germline, CDR1 is MGHRA and CDR2 YSYEKL. The trim removed 1 base at V and 3 bases at J, leaving 3 bases unmatched. CDR3 loop: CASSQGRGGYNEQFF. In DNA form, the CDR3 reads TGCGCCAGCAGCCAAGGGCGCGGGGGCTACAATGAGCAGTTCTTC.

This sequence joins TRBV10-1 and TRBJ2-1; the match to TRBD2 covers 10 bases. Unmatched junction bases numbered 6, after V lost 0 bases and J lost 7 bases. Germline CDR1 WNHNN, CDR2 SYGVQD (reference sequence). The CDR3 covers 16 residues. CDR3 residues: CASSESIAGGWNEQFF. CDR3 coding DNA: TGCGCCAGCAGTGAGTCAATAGCGGGGGGTTGGAATGAGCAGTTCTTC.

The chain has TRBV30 and TRBJ1-5; D uncertain. V was pared by 5 bases and J by 0 bases, with 8 bases between. Germline V CDR1 and CDR2: GTSNPN, SVGIG (reference sequence). The CDR3 has 13 residues. CDR3 sequence (DNA): TGTGCCTGGGGCAGCGATAGCAATCAGCCCCAGCATTTT. This sequence encodes CAWGSDSNQPQHF.

CDR3 amino acids: CASSYDRAPCLGETQYF. Written as DNA, the CDR3 is TGTGCCAGCAGTTACGACAGGGCCCCGTGCCTCGGGGAGACCCAGTACTTC. The rearrangement uses TRBV6-9 and TRBJ2-5, with TRBD1 identical over 7 bases. Germline CDR1 is MNHGY and CDR2 is SVAAGI. Trimming took 3 bases from V and 5 from J; bases not matched to a gene: 15. The CDR3 is 17 amino acids.

This CDR3 reads CASSPHAGGDEKLFF. In DNA, the CDR3 is TGTGCCAGCAGCCCTCACGCAGGGGGCGATGAAAAACTGTTTTTT. This sequence joins TRBV7-9 and TRBJ1-4; 8 bases match TRBD1. CDR1 SEHNR and CDR2 FQNEAQ come from the germline V gene (reference sequence). The J segment lost 6 bases and the V segment lost 5 bases, leaving 8 bases of the junction unmatched. This CDR3 is built from 15 residues.

This chain links TRBV11-2 with TRBJ2-4; 8 positions match TRBD1. The CDR3 runs to 15 residues. Germline V CDR1 and CDR2: SGHAT, FQNNGV. Trimming cost V 5 bases and J 1 base; bases outside gene matches: 4. The CDR3, as DNA: TGTGCCAGCAGCCGGACAGGGTGGGCCAAAAACATTCAGTACTTC. Amino acids: CASSRTGWAKNIQYF.

This clone was observed a few times. V usage is TRBV30 and J usage is TRBJ1-4; 8 nucleotides line up with TRBD1. Germline trimming cut 2 bases from V and 11 bases from J; bases unmatched to any gene: 4. CDR3 length equals 12 residues. From germline, CDR1 is GTSNPN and CDR2 SVGIG (reference sequence). The CDR3 DNA sequence: TGTGCCTGGAGTCTGACAGGGGACAAACTGTTTTTT. It codes for CAWSLTGDKLFF.

This clone was counted between two and nine times. The chain employs TRBV30 and TRBJ2-7; no firm D call. Per the germline V gene, CDR1 is GTSNPN and CDR2 is SVGIG (reference sequence). This CDR3 region has 14 residues. Trimming left V 0 bases short and J 1 base short, with 10 bases between. CDR3: CAWSVPGFSYEQYF. CDR3 DNA: TGTGCCTGGAGTGTACCCGGGTTTTCCTACGAGCAGTACTTC.

This clone was detected only a few times. The chain couples TRBV30 to TRBJ1-5, with 7 bases identical to TRBD1. V was clipped by 2 bases and J by 3 bases; unmatched bases: 4. Germline V CDR1 and CDR2: GTSNPN, SVGIG (reference sequence). This CDR3 spans 14 amino acids. The CDR3 DNA reads as TGTGCCTGGAGTCTCGGACAGGACAATCAGCCCCAGCATTTT. Translated: CAWSLGQDNQPQHF.

This clone was counted between two and nine times. The chain has TRBV27 and TRBJ1-4, with D uncertain. The germline V gene encodes CDR1 MNHEY and CDR2 SMNVEV (reference sequence). Trimming stripped 3 bases from V and 5 bases from J, with 4 bases between. The CDR3 totals 12 residues. The CDR3 here is CASSFTNEKLFF. As DNA, the CDR3 is TGTGCCAGCAGTTTTACCAATGAAAAACTGTTTTTT. Full variable domain (rest looked up from reference TRBV27 and TRBJ1-4): EAQVTQNPRYLITVTGKKLTVTCSQNMNHEYMSWYRQDPGLGLRQIYYSMNVEVTDKGDVPEGYKVSRKEKRNFPLILESPSPNQTSLYFCASSFTNEKLFFGSGTQLSVL.

This clone was seen a handful of times. V gene TRBV7-8 combines with J gene TRBJ1-6; weak D call: TRBD1 (5 bases). In germline, CDR1 is SGHVS, CDR2 FQNEAQ. The V and J ends lost 6 bases and 9 bases respectively, with 12 bases between them. CDR3 size: 13 residues. The CDR3 bases are TGTGCCAGCAGTACGGGGACTTCTTCACCCCTCCACTTT. As protein: CASSTGTSSPLHF.

This clone was detected only a few times. The chain joins TRBV25-1 to TRBJ2-7; unclear D gene. In germline, CDR1 is MGHDK, CDR2 SYGVNS. The V end lost 7 bases, the J end lost 0 bases, and 7 bases lay between the germline ends. CDR3 length equals 12 residues. DNA for the CDR3: TGTGCCAGCACGGAGAACTCCTACGAGCAGTACTTC. Its protein is CASTENSYEQYF.

This clone was seen a handful of times. The chain carries TRBV7-2 and TRBJ2-1; TRBD2 matches 12 bases. CDR3 length: 16 amino acids. V shed 5 bases and J 7 bases; nucleotides not matched to a gene: 9. CDR1 is SGHTA and CDR2 is FQGNSA in the germline V gene. For the CDR3, the DNA is TGTGCCAGCAGCCCCGAGCCTAGCGGGGGGGCAAATGAGCAGTTCTTC. Its protein is CASSPEPSGGANEQFF.

The chain couples TRBV29-1 to TRBJ2-2; D ambiguous. This CDR3 has 13 amino acids. The V gene's germline CDR1 is SQVTM and CDR2 ANQGSEA. Trimming pared 6 bases from V and 6 bases from J, leaving 14 bases between. The CDR3 DNA follows: TGCAGCGTAACCGGCCGATCCCCCGGGGAGCTGTTTTTT. Protein product: CSVTGRSPGELFF.

The rearrangement joins TRBV7-8 to TRBJ1-5; D may be TRBD1 (5 bases). Trimming removed 5 bases at V and 3 bases at J, with 17 bases between. Per germline, CDR1 SGHVS and CDR2 FQNEAQ. The CDR3 contains 16 residues. The CDR3 loop is CASSPVGHLANQPQHF. As DNA, the CDR3 is TGTGCCAGCAGCCCCGTAGGACACCTCGCCAATCAGCCCCAGCATTTT.

This clone appeared a few times. Other DNA sequences within the sample encode an identical CDR3. The rearrangement joins TRBV11-2 to TRBJ2-7; D not resolved. Germline V gene lookup returns CDR1 SGHAT and CDR2 FQNNGV. V lost 1 base and J 2 bases, leaving 9 bases between the germline ends. The CDR3 has 14 amino acids. The CDR3 sequence: CASSLVAGTYEQYF. DNA for the CDR3: TGTGCCAGCAGCTTAGTGGCAGGTACCTACGAGCAGTACTTC.

Only a few counts were recorded for this clone. The chain carries TRBV5-1 and TRBJ2-1; 9 bases align to TRBD1. Germline assignment: CDR1 SGHRS and CDR2 YFSETQ. The CDR3 spans 15 residues. J lost 12 bases, V lost 3 bases, and 13 bases had no gene match. CDR3 protein: CASSSPGQGFWGQFF. CDR3 sequence (DNA): TGCGCCAGCAGCTCACCGGGACAGGGATTCTGGGGGCAGTTCTTC.

This clone was counted only a few times. The same CDR3 also results from other DNA sequences found in this sample. V is TRBV7-9 and J is TRBJ2-3; D not resolved. Trimming pared 5 bases from V and 3 bases from J, leaving 3 bases between. This CDR3 comprises 11 residues. Germline V gene lookup returns CDR1 SEHNR and CDR2 FQNEAQ (reference sequence). The chain's CDR3 is CASSPTDTQYF. The CDR3 DNA follows: TGTGCCAGCAGCCCAACAGATACGCAGTATTTT. Full variable domain (rest looked up from reference TRBV7-9 and TRBJ2-3): DTGVSQNPRHKITKRGQNVTFRCDPISEHNRLYWYRQTLGQGPEFLTYFQNEAQLEKSRLLSDRFSAERPKGSFSTLEIQRTEQGDSAMYLCASSPTDTQYFGPGTRLTVL.

V is TRBV7-8 and J is TRBJ2-5; the match to TRBD1 covers 7 bases. CDR1 is SGHVS and CDR2 is FQNEAQ in the germline V gene. J lost 2 bases, V lost 7 bases, and 10 bases had no gene match. This CDR3 has 15 amino acids. The CDR3 protein is CASTRKRTGQETQYF. CDR3 DNA: TGTGCCAGCACCCGTAAGAGGACAGGACAAGAGACCCAGTACTTC.

In this sample, this clone turned up a few times. CDR3: CASSTPGQGGNEQFF. The CDR3 nucleotides read TGTGCCAGTAGTACGCCGGGACAGGGAGGCAATGAGCAGTTCTTC. The rearrangement joins TRBV19 to TRBJ2-1; 9 bases are a match to TRBD1. The V gene's germline CDR1 is LNHDA and CDR2 SQIVND (reference sequence). V gave up 4 bases and J gave up 6 bases; unmatched junction bases: 7. The CDR3 spans 15 residues. Together with reference TRBV19 and TRBJ2-1, the CDR3 gives the full variable domain: DGGITQSPKYLFRKEGQNVTLSCEQNLNHDAMYWYRQDPGQGLRLIYYSQIVNDFQKGDIAEGYSVSREKKESFPLTVTSAQKNPTAFYLCASSTPGQGGNEQFFGPGTRLTVL.

The chain carries TRBV7-8 and TRBJ1-1; maybe TRBD1 (6 bases). Trimming stripped 5 bases from V and 1 base from J, with 11 bases between. CDR1 and CDR2 from the germline V gene are SGHVS and FQNEAQ. The CDR3 loop spans 14 amino acids. The CDR3 bases are TGTGCCAGCAGCGTACAGGGCCCGAACACTGAAGCTTTCTTT. It specifies CASSVQGPNTEAFF.